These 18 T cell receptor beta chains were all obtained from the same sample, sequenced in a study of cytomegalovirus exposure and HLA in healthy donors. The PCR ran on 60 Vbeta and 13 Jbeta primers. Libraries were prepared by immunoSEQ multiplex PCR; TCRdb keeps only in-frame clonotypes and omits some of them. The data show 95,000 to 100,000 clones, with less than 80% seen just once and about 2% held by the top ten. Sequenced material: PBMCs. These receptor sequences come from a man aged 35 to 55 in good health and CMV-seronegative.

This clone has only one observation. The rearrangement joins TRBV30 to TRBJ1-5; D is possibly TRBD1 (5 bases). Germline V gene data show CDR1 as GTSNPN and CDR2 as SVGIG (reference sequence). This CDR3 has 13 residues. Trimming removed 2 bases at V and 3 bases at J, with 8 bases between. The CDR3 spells CAWSTGDNQPQHF. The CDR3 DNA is TGTGCCTGGAGTACGGGGGACAATCAGCCCCAGCATTTT.

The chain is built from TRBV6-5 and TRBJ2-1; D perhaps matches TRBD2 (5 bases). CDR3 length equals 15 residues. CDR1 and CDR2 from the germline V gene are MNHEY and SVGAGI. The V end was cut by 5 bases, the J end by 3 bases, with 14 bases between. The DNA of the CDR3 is TGTGCCAGCAGTAGGGATGTGAGCGGCTACAATGAGCAGTTCTTC. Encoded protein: CASSRDVSGYNEQFF.

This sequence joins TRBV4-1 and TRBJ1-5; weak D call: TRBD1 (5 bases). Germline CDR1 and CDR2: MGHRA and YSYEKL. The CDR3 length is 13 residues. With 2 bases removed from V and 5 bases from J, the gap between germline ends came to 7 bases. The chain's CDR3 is CASSQQGYQPQHF. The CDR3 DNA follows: TGCGCCAGCAGCCAACAGGGATATCAGCCCCAGCATTTT.

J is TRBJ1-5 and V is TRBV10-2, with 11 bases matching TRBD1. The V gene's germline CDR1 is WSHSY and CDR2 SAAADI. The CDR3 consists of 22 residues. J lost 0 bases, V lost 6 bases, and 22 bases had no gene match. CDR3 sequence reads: CASRRTGGVYVYAIPSNQPQHF. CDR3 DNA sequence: TGCGCCAGCAGAAGGACAGGGGGCGTCTATGTGTATGCGATACCTAGCAATCAGCCCCAGCATTTT.

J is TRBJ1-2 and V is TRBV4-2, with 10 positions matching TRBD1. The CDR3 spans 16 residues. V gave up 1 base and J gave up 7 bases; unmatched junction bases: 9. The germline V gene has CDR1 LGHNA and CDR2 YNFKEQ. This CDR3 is CASSQVMTGGGIGYTF. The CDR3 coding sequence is TGTGCCAGCAGCCAAGTTATGACAGGGGGCGGAATTGGCTACACCTTC.

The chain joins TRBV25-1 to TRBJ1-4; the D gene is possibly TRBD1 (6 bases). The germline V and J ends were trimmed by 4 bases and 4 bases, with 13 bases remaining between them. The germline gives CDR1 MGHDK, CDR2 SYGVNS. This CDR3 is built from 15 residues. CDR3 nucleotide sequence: TGTGCCAGCAGTGGAACAGGGCCTAGTAATGAAAAACTGTTTTTT. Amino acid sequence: CASSGTGPSNEKLFF.

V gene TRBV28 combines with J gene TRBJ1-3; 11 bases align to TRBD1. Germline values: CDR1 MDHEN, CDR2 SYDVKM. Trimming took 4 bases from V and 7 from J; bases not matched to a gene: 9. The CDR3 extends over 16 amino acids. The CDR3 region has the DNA TGTGCCAGCAGTTCCCCCGGGACAGGGGGTAGGAACACCATATATTTT. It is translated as CASSSPGTGGRNTIYF.

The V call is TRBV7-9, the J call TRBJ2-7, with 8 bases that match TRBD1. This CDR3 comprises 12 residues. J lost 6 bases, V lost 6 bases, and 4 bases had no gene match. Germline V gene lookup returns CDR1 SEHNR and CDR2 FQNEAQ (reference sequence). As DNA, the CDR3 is TGTGCCAGCAGAGACAGGGGAGGCGAGCAGTACTTC. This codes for CASRDRGGEQYF. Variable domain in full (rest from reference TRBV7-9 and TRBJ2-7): DTGVSQNPRHKITKRGQNVTFRCDPISEHNRLYWYRQTLGQGPEFLTYFQNEAQLEKSRLLSDRFSAERPKGSFSTLEIQRTEQGDSAMYLCASRDRGGEQYFGPGTRLTVT.

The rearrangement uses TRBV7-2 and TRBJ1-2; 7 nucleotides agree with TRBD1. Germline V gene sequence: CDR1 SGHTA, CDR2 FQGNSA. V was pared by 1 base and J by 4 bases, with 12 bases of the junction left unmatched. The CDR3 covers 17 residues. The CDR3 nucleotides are TGTGCCAGCAGCTTAGATAGGGGGCGGGCTAGGTCCTATGGCTACACCTTC. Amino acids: CASSLDRGRARSYGYTF.

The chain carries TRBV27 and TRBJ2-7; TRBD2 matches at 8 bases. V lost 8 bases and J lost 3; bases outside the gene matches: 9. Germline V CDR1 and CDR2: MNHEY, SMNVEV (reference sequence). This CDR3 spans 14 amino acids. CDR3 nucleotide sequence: TGTGCCAGCGCCCACGGGAGGGATGGCTACGAGCAGTACTTC. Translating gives CASAHGRDGYEQYF.

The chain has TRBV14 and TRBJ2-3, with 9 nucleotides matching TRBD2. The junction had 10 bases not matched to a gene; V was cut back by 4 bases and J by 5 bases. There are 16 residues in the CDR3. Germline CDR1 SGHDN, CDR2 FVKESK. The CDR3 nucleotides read TGTGCCAGCAGCCGGAGATTAGCGGGAGAGGGAGATACGCAGTATTTT. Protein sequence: CASSRRLAGEGDTQYF. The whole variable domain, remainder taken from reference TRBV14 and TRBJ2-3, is EAGVTQFPSHSVIEKGQTVTLRCDPISGHDNLYWYRRVMGKEIKFLLHFVKESKQDESGMPNNRFLAERTGGTYSTLKVQPAELEDSGVYFCASSRRLAGEGDTQYFGPGTRLTVL.

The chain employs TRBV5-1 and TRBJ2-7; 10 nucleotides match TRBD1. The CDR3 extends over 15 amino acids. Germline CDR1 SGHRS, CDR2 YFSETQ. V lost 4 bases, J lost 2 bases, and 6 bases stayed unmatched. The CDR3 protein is CASSPTGTGAYEQYF. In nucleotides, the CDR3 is TGCGCCAGCAGCCCTACCGGGACAGGGGCCTACGAGCAGTACTTC.

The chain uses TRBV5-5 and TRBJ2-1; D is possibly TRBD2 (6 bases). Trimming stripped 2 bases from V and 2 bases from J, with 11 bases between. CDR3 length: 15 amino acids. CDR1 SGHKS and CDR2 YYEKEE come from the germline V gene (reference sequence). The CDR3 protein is CASSFLGLAYNEQFF. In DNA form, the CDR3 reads TGTGCCAGCAGCTTCCTGGGACTGGCCTACAATGAGCAGTTCTTC.

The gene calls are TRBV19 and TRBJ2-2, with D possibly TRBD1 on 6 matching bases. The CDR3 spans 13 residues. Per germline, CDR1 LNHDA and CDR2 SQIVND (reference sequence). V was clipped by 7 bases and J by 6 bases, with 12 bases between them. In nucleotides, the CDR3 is TGTGCCAGTAATCAACAGGGCGCCGGGGAGCTGTTTTTT. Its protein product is CASNQQGAGELFF.

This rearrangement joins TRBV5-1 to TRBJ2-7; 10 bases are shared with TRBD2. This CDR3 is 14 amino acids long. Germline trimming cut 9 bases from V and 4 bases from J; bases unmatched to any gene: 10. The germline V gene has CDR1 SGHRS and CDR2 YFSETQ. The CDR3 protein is CATSTLAGTYEQYF. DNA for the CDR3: TGCGCCACCAGTACACTAGCGGGGACTTACGAGCAGTACTTC. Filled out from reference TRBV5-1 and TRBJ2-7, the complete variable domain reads KAGVTQTPRYLIKTRGQQVTLSCSPISGHRSVSWYQQTPGQGLQFLFEYFSETQRNKGNFPGRFSGRQFSNSRSEMNVSTLELGDSALYLCATSTLAGTYEQYFGPGTRLTVT.

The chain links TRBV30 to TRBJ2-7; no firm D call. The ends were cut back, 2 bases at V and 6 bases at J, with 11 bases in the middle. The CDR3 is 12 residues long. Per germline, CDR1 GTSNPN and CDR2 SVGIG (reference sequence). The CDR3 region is CAWSSQVPEQYF. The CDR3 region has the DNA TGTGCCTGGAGTTCCCAGGTTCCCGAGCAGTACTTC.

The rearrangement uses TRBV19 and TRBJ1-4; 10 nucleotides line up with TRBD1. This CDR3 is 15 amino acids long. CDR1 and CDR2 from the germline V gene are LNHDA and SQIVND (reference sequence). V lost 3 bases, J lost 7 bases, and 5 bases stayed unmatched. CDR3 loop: CASSMIRTGGEKLFF. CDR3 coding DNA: TGTGCCAGTAGTATGATCCGGACAGGGGGTGAAAAACTGTTTTTT.

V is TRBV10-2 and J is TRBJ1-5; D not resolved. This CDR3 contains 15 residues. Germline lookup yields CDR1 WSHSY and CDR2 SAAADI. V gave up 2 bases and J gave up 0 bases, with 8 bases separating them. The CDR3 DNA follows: TGCGCCAGCAGTGAGACACCGAATAGCAATCAGCCCCAGCATTTT. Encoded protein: CASSETPNSNQPQHF.